The 18 T cell receptor beta chains below all came from one sample that was sequenced in a study of blood T cells in healthy people across ages (dated by TCRdb to between 2014 and 2017). To prepare the library, 5' RACE was applied. The data were produced on an Illumina HiSeq 2500. A second PCR of about 7 to 12 cycles was run with a J-beta primer mix and a sample-barcoded 5' primer. TCRdb itself trimmed the public reads at Q25 with fastp, ran MiXCR and retained productive beta chains. Each CDR3 protein appears once, grouped with its most common genes and DNA. The sample table holds about 780,000 distinct CDR3 sequences, of which about 62% were seen once. The ten most abundant clones make up about 30% of the sample. Sequenced material: blood. The receptors were sampled from a young man in good health.

The V call is TRBV2, the J call TRBJ2-6; 8 nucleotides line up with TRBD2. This CDR3 is 16 amino acids long. Per germline, CDR1 SNHLY and CDR2 FYNNEI. The V gene end was trimmed by 3 bases and the J gene end by 5 bases; junction bases not matched to a gene: 6. CDR3 nucleotides: TGTGCCAGCAGTGATCGGGGGGGGAACTGGGCCAACGTCCTGACTTTC. Translated: CASSDRGGNWANVLTF.

This chain joins TRBV20-1 and TRBJ2-4; either TRBD1 or TRBD2 may fit D (5 bases each). The better agreement between TRBJ2-7 and the DNA end casts doubt on the J call. The CDR3 has 13 amino acids. CDR1 DFQATT and CDR2 SNEGSKA come from the germline V gene (reference sequence). The CDR3 region has the DNA TGCAGTGCTAGGTCAGGGAGTCCCTACGAGCAGTACTTC. As protein: CSARSGSPYEQYF.

This clonotype was recorded once. The genes are TRBV20-1 and TRBJ1-6, with 8 positions matching TRBD1. The trim removed 0 bases at V and 11 bases at J, leaving 3 bases unmatched. The CDR3 covers 13 residues. CDR1 is DFQATT and CDR2 is SNEGSKA in the germline V gene (reference sequence). CDR3 DNA: TGCAGTGCTAGAGACGACAGGGGAGCACCCCTCCACTTT. This codes for CSARDDRGAPLHF.

This clonotype was observed a handful of times. The genes are TRBV6-2 or TRBV6-3 and TRBJ1-1; D might be TRBD1 (5 bases). CDR3 length: 12 amino acids. The V gene's germline CDR1 is MNHEY and CDR2 SVGEGT. V lost 7 bases, J lost 1 base, and 7 bases lay in between. The CDR3 here is CASKQENTEAFF. Written as DNA, the CDR3 is TGTGCCAGCAAACAGGAGAACACTGAAGCTTTCTTT.

In its sample, this clonotype was seen a few times. The V gene is TRBV5-1, the J gene TRBJ2-1, with 7 bases fitting TRBD1. Germline V gene sequence: CDR1 SGHRS, CDR2 YFSETQ. V trimming: 2 bases; J trimming: 6 bases; junction bases outside the gene matches: 11. CDR3 length: 16 residues. CDR3 sequence: CASSFHPGTEFNEQFF. CDR3 DNA: TGCGCCAGCAGCTTTCACCCCGGGACAGAGTTCAATGAGCAGTTCTTC.

V usage is TRBV12-3 or TRBV12-4 and J usage is TRBJ2-4; 8 bases are shared with TRBD1. J was trimmed by 5 bases and V by 5 bases; bases with no gene match: 11. CDR3 length: 16 residues. In nucleotides, the CDR3 is TGTGCCAGCAGTCCCCACCTCAGGGGGCCGGAAAACATTCAGTACTTC. Its protein product is CASSPHLRGPENIQYF.

This clonotype was picked up one time. This chain joins TRBV6-5 and TRBJ1-2, with D tentatively TRBD1 (6 bases). Trimming pared 6 bases from V and 0 bases from J, leaving 14 bases between. Germline V gene lookup returns CDR1 MNHEY and CDR2 SVGAGI. The CDR3 is 15 residues long. DNA of the CDR3: TGTGCCAGCAGAACATACGGACAGCCTAACTATGGCTACACCTTC. Amino acids: CASRTYGQPNYGYTF.

This clonotype appeared a few times. This chain uses TRBV18 with TRBJ2-7; D unresolved. The CDR3 totals 14 residues. V was cut by 0 bases and J by 0 bases, with 6 bases left in between. Germline V CDR1 and CDR2: KGHSH, LQKENI. CDR3 sequence reads: CASSPPSRSYEQYF. The CDR3 DNA sequence: TGTGCCAGCTCACCACCAAGCCGCTCCTACGAGCAGTACTTC.

Concerning this clonotype: This could be a read error, since a much larger clone is one nucleotide away. The rearrangement uses TRBV4-3 and TRBJ2-1; tentatively, D is TRBD2 (5 bases). This CDR3 comprises 14 residues. Germline CDR1 and CDR2: LGHNA and YSLEER. In DNA, the CDR3 is TGCGCCAGCGGCCAAGGACTGATTTACAATGAGCAGTTCTTC. This encodes CASGQGLIYNEQFF.

This clonotype was seen a handful of times. The J gene is TRBJ2-3, the V gene TRBV4-2; D unclear. This CDR3 is 13 amino acids long. Germline CDR1 reads LGHNA; CDR2 reads YNFKEQ. Trimming took 0 bases from V and 4 from J, leaving 5 bases between them. CDR3 nucleotides: TGTGCCAGCAGCCAAGATATGTCAGATACGCAGTATTTT. It specifies CASSQDMSDTQYF.

V is TRBV11-2 and J is TRBJ2-5, with TRBD2 as a possible D gene (6 bases). The germline V and J ends were trimmed by 1 base and 5 bases, with 11 bases remaining between them. Germline-derived CDR1 and CDR2 are SGHAT and FQNNGV. CDR3 size: 14 residues. The CDR3 spells CASSLAGVRETQYF. DNA of the CDR3: TGTGCCAGCAGCTTAGCGGGGGTGAGGGAGACCCAGTACTTC.

This sequence joins TRBV20-1 and TRBJ2-1; the D is unclear. V was pared by 7 bases and J by 7 bases, with 14 bases between. Per the germline V gene, CDR1 is DFQATT and CDR2 is SNEGSKA (reference sequence). The CDR3 loop spans 12 amino acids. The CDR3 spells CSVGLLGNEQFF. The CDR3 bases are TGCAGTGTAGGGCTCCTAGGGAATGAGCAGTTCTTC.

This clonotype was detected once. This sequence joins TRBV6-5 and TRBJ2-5; no clear D gene. The J call could be wrong; TRBJ2-7 is a better fit for the DNA end. In germline, CDR1 is MNHEY, CDR2 SVGAGI. CDR3 size: 10 residues. The CDR3 sequence is CASGWSEQYF. The CDR3 DNA follows: TGTGCCAGCGGTTGGAGCGAGCAGTACTTC.

The rearrangement joins TRBV6-1 to TRBJ1-5; 7 bases align to TRBD1. V was pared by 6 bases and J by 1 base, with 6 bases of the junction left unmatched. This CDR3 contains 15 residues. CDR1 and CDR2 (germline): MNHNS, SASEGT. The chain's CDR3 is CASSTTGFSNQPQHF. CDR3 bases: TGTGCCAGCAGCACGACAGGGTTCAGCAATCAGCCCCAGCATTTT.

The rearrangement links TRBV7-8 to TRBJ2-4; TRBD2 matches 8 bases. The J call may not be correct, given that the DNA end is closer to TRBJ2-5. Germline values: CDR1 SGHVS, CDR2 FQNEAQ. CDR3 length equals 15 residues. The CDR3 here is CASSPPGGYVVTQYF. The CDR3 DNA reads TGTGCCAGCAGCCCCCCGGGGGGGTATGTGGTGACCCAGTACTTC.

The V gene is TRBV7-9, the J gene TRBJ2-7, with D perhaps being TRBD1 or TRBD2 (7 bases each). Germline assignment: CDR1 SEHNR and CDR2 FQNEAQ (reference sequence). CDR3 size: 14 residues. V was clipped by 10 bases and J by 1 base, with 17 bases between them. The CDR3 spells CAIQGGGRSYEQYF. CDR3 coding DNA: TGTGCCATCCAGGGGGGGGGACGGTCCTACGAGCAGTACTTC.

Ten or more counts support this clonotype. The rearrangement uses TRBV6-2 or TRBV6-3 and TRBJ2-6; D is perhaps TRBD1 (6 bases). CDR1 and CDR2 (germline): MNHEY, SVGEGT. Trimming stripped 6 bases from V and 0 bases from J, with 15 bases between. This CDR3 comprises 17 residues. The CDR3 DNA follows: TGTGCCAGCAGCCTTACAGGGCTCCGCTCTGGGGCCAACGTCCTGACTTTC. Translated, it gives CASSLTGLRSGANVLTF.

In this sample, this clonotype turned up a few times. The chain recombines TRBV4-3 with TRBJ2-1; D is undetermined. Near its end, the DNA agrees better with TRBJ2-7, so the J call may be wrong. CDR3 length: 13 residues. CDR1 LGHNA and CDR2 YSLEER come from the germline V gene. The CDR3 nucleotides are TGCGCCAGCAGCCAAGCGAAAGGCTACGAGCAGTACTTC. This sequence encodes CASSQAKGYEQYF.